A single sample is the source of the 12 T cell receptor beta chains below, sequenced in a study of shared clonotypes between healthy human individuals. TCRdb's copy holds only in-frame clones and misses some; the assay was immunoSEQ multiplex PCR. In the table there are 2 million or so clones, 85% to 95% of which are singletons. The source material was naive CD4+ T cells sorted from blood. Described subset: CD45RA+ positively selected. These receptors all come from a man between 18 and 29 years old in good health.

The CDR3 loop is CASSLREWAFF. In nucleotides, the CDR3 is TGTGCCAGCAGCCTCCGGGAATGGGCTTTCTTT. This chain joins TRBV7-2 and TRBJ1-1; D is unresolved. This CDR3 spans 11 amino acids. Germline values: CDR1 SGHTA, CDR2 FQGNSA. With 5 bases removed from V and 11 bases from J, the gap between germline ends came to 12 bases.

The V and J genes are TRBV30 and TRBJ2-4, with D possibly TRBD2 on 5 matching bases. V was clipped by 0 bases and J by 5 bases, with 20 bases between them. CDR1 is GTSNPN and CDR2 is SVGIG in the germline V gene (reference sequence). The CDR3 runs to 17 residues. CDR3 coding DNA: TGTGCCTGGAGTGTACGGAGGCTAGCTCGGACGGAAAACATTCAGTACTTC. Translated, it gives CAWSVRRLARTENIQYF.

The rearrangement joins TRBV4-3 to TRBJ2-1; 9 bases map to TRBD2. Looked up from germline, CDR1 is LGHNA and CDR2 is YSLEER. V gave up 4 bases and J gave up 6 bases; unmatched junction bases: 7. The CDR3 contains 15 residues. This CDR3 reads CASSLGTSRSNEQFF. The CDR3 DNA is TGCGCCAGCAGCCTAGGGACTAGCCGGAGCAATGAGCAGTTCTTC.

The DNA of the CDR3 is TGTGCCAGCAGTTCCAGGTGGAGACCCTACGAGCAGTACTTC. Residues: CASSSRWRPYEQYF. The rearrangement joins TRBV6-5 to TRBJ2-7; D ambiguous. With 4 bases removed from V and 2 bases from J, the gap between germline ends came to 12 bases. CDR1 is MNHEY, CDR2 SVGAGI, per germline. This CDR3 is built from 14 residues.

The chain couples TRBV7-2 to TRBJ2-1; maybe TRBD2 (5 bases). CDR3 length: 16 residues. The ends were cut back, 2 bases at V and 2 bases at J, with 13 bases in the middle. Germline values: CDR1 SGHTA, CDR2 FQGNSA. The CDR3 coding sequence is TGTGCCAGCAGCTTAAGGGCGGGCCTGACCTACAATGAGCAGTTCTTC. This gives the protein CASSLRAGLTYNEQFF.

The chain combines TRBV30 with TRBJ1-2; 7 nucleotides line up with TRBD1. Germline CDR1 GTSNPN, CDR2 SVGIG (reference sequence). CDR3 length: 15 residues. V gave up 4 bases and J gave up 1 base; unmatched junction bases: 9. CDR3 residues: CAWTEQGSGNYGYTF. CDR3 DNA: TGTGCCTGGACCGAACAGGGGAGTGGTAACTATGGCTACACCTTC.

The rearrangement joins TRBV7-9 to TRBJ2-7; D not resolved. The CDR3 has 13 amino acids. The germline V and J ends were trimmed by 5 bases and 6 bases, with 14 bases remaining between them. CDR1 is SEHNR, CDR2 FQNEAQ, per germline (reference sequence). CDR3: CASSPFIAGEQYF. In DNA form, the CDR3 reads TGTGCCAGCAGCCCCTTTATTGCCGGCGAGCAGTACTTC.

V usage is TRBV9 and J usage is TRBJ1-3; D gene uncertain. Germline CDR1 and CDR2: SGDLS and YYNGEE. V dropped 6 bases and J dropped 0 bases, with 10 bases sitting between them. This CDR3 comprises 14 residues. The CDR3 nucleotides are TGTGCCAGCACCCCCTGGGGCTCTGGAAACACCATATATTTT. Amino acid sequence: CASTPWGSGNTIYF.

The gene calls are TRBV6-1 and TRBJ1-2; 8 bases fit TRBD1. Germline V gene sequence: CDR1 MNHNS, CDR2 SASEGT. There are 16 residues in the CDR3. V gave up 4 bases and J gave up 4 bases; unmatched junction bases: 11. CDR3 in DNA: TGTGCCAGCAGTGCTGGTTCACAGGGGGGAGTCTATGGCTACACCTTC. It encodes CASSAGSQGGVYGYTF.

Notes on this clone: Other DNA variants within this sample encode the same CDR3. V gene TRBV7-2 combines with J gene TRBJ2-5; D is unclear. V was pared by 5 bases and J by 1 base, with 5 bases between. This CDR3 comprises 12 residues. Germline V gene sequence: CDR1 SGHTA, CDR2 FQGNSA. Here the CDR3 reads CASSRPQETQYF. DNA of the CDR3: TGTGCCAGCAGCCGTCCCCAAGAGACCCAGTACTTC.

This clone was picked up one time. The chain carries TRBV18 and TRBJ2-7; D is possibly TRBD1 (5 bases). The CDR3 spans 16 residues. Germline V CDR1 and CDR2: KGHSH, LQKENI. Trimming removed 3 bases from V and 3 bases from J, with 18 bases in between. The CDR3 loop reads CASSPLGVGYGYEQYF. The DNA for the CDR3 is TGTGCCAGCTCACCGTTAGGGGTGGGGTATGGCTACGAGCAGTACTTC.

The chain combines TRBV28 with TRBJ2-3; the match to TRBD2 covers 14 bases. V was pared by 6 bases and J by 9 bases, with 5 bases of the junction left unmatched. This CDR3 contains 14 residues. Per germline, CDR1 MDHEN and CDR2 SYDVKM. The CDR3 DNA follows: TGTGCCAGCAGCCCCGGGACTAGCGGGGGCACGCAGTATTTT. Its protein is CASSPGTSGGTQYF. The variable domain in full, with the rest retrieved from reference TRBV28 and TRBJ2-3, is DVKVTQSSRYLVKRTGEKVFLECVQDMDHENMFWYRQDPGLGLRLIYFSYDVKMKEKGDIPEGYSVSREKKERFSLILESASTNQTSMYLCASSPGTSGGTQYFGPGTRLTVL.